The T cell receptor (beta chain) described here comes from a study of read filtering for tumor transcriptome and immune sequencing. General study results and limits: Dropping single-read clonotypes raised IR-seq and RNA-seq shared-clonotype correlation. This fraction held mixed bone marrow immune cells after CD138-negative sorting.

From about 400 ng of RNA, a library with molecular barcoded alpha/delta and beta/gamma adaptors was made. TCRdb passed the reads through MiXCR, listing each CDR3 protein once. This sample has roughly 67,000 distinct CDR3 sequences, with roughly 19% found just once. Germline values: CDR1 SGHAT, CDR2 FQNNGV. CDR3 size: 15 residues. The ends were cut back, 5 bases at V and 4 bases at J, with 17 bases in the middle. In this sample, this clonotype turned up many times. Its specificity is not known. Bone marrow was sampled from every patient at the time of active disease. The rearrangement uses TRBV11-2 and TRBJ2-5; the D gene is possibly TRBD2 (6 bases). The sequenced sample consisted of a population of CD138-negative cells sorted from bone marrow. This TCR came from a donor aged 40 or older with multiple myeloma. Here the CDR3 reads CASSRSTPGAETQYF. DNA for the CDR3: TGTGCCAGCAGCCGATCGACCCCGGGAGCAGAGACCCAGTACTTC.